Here is one TCR beta chain with its context. Its antigen is as yet unknown. The germline V and J ends were trimmed by 4 bases and 6 bases, with 4 bases remaining between them. The CDR3 length is 11 residues. The entry originates in a study of CD8+CD57+ T cells in acquired aplastic anemia. Study in general: 3.2 ug was the average amount of DNA from sorted CD4+ and CD8+ cells.

Study-level findings and limits: Both patients and controls carried the same twenty-nine CD8+ CDR3 sequences. Controls did not differ significantly from patients in CD8+ Simpson's diversity.

TCR beta VDJ combinations and CDR3 sequences were profiled from genomic DNA. TCRdb itself ran the reads through MiXCR, one entry per CDR3 protein. The sample consists of around 250,000 distinct CDR3 sequences, approximately 55% of them appearing once. This clonotype originated in a human donor with severe aplastic anemia or a healthy control (not recorded which). The specimen was sorted CD4+, CD8+, or CD8+CD57+ T cells (not recorded which) from PBMCs. This rearrangement joins TRBV12-3 or TRBV12-4 to TRBJ2-1, with D uncertain. The CDR3, as DNA: TGTGCCAGCAGTTCTCCCAATGAGCAGTTCTTC. Its translation: CASSSPNEQFF.